The sequence of this T cell receptor (beta chain) was determined in a study of blood T cell repertoires in COVID-19. Clones were sequenced by immunoSEQ multiplex PCR, and TCRdb holds only the in-frame ones, with some missing. Of around 260,000 clones detected, approximately 88% appear once; the ten largest clones hold 0.94%. CDR1 is MDHEN, CDR2 SYDVKM, per germline. V lost 8 bases and J lost 1; bases outside the gene matches: 3. The CDR3 covers 13 residues. The V and J genes are TRBV28 and TRBJ2-3; 7 bases fit TRBD1. Sequencing input: peripheral blood. This sequence was found in a woman between 35 and 50 years old who had recovered from COVID-19. Written as DNA, the CDR3 is TGTGCCAGCCGGGACAGTCGCACAGATACGCAGTATTTT. Its protein is CASRDSRTDTQYF.